This T cell receptor beta chain was recovered during a study of T-cell reconstitution after alpha-beta-depleted transplantation in children. Overall study results and limits: A year post-transplant, T-cell counts and diversity derived mostly from newly produced T cells. The high TCRbeta diversity at day 60 in some patients came from surviving recipient T cells and thymic progenitors.

The CDR3 has 17 amino acids. V was clipped by 4 bases and J by 7 bases; unmatched bases: 14. Germline loops: CDR1 MNHEY, CDR2 SVGAGI. This clonotype was recorded at least ten times. The target antigen is unknown. Preparation of the TCRbeta library involved a method that used unique molecular identifiers. TCRdb ran MiXCR on the PCR reads and lists one entry per CDR3 protein. This sample yields more than 85,000 distinct CDR3 sequences, of which 4.5% to 7.5% are seen a single time; about 6% belongs to the top ten. This receptor was taken from a female patient aged 2-15 years who had a stem cell transplant for Fanconi anemia, so the T cells may come from the graft donor. The sample was PBMCs, mostly from graft donor cells, taken 60 days after TCRalphabeta/CD19-depleted stem cell transplant. The V and J genes are TRBV6-5 and TRBJ2-1, with 9 bases that match TRBD1. The CDR3 nucleotides read TGTGCCAGCAGTTTAGCCCATCCGGGACAGGGTGGTAATGAGCAGTTCTTC. As protein: CASSLAHPGQGGNEQFF.